What follows are 27 T cell receptor beta chains derived from one specimen sequenced in a study of T-cell reconstitution after alpha-beta-depleted transplantation in children. The TCRbeta library incorporated unique molecular identifiers. TCRdb called the PCR reads again in MiXCR, with one record for every CDR3 protein. The sample shows some 280,000 distinct CDR3 sequences, approximately 9.8% of them seen only once. Here the sequenced sample was PBMCs from the stem cell graft donor, taken from the stem cell graft. Every receptor here comes from a human donor who donated a stem cell graft to a child with SCID.

This clonotype was counted between two and nine times. This chain connects TRBV2 to TRBJ1-1, with D possibly TRBD1 on 5 matching bases. Looked up from germline, CDR1 is SNHLY and CDR2 is FYNNEI. V was clipped by 7 bases and J by 6 bases, with 12 bases between them. The CDR3 extends over 12 amino acids. The CDR3: CASNQGVPEAFF. In DNA form, the CDR3 reads TGTGCCAGCAACCAGGGAGTCCCTGAAGCTTTCTTT. Drawing the rest from reference TRBV2 and TRBJ1-1, the complete variable domain is EPEVTQTPSHQVTQMGQEVILRCVPISNHLYFYWYRQILGQKVEFLVSFYNNEISEKSEIFDDQFSVERPDGSNFTLKIRSTKLEDSAMYFCASNQGVPEAFFGQGTRLTVV.

This clonotype was recorded a few times. The rearrangement joins TRBV20-1 to TRBJ1-4, with D unclear. Germline V gene lookup returns CDR1 DFQATT and CDR2 SNEGSKA (reference sequence). The CDR3 consists of 14 residues. Trimming left V 0 bases short and J 8 bases short, with 13 bases between. CDR3 sequence reads: CSARESVRGEKLFF. The CDR3 bases are TGCAGTGCTAGAGAGTCGGTTAGAGGCGAAAAACTGTTTTTT.

This clonotype has a handful of counts. This chain joins TRBV18 and TRBJ2-3; TRBD1 is a possible D gene (5 bases). Trimming cost V 10 bases and J 1 base, with 18 bases left between them. Germline loops: CDR1 KGHSH, CDR2 LQKENI. The CDR3 length is 15 residues. CDR3 region: CATPLDTDGTDTQYF. CDR3 nucleotide sequence: TGTGCCACCCCACTGGACACGGATGGCACAGATACGCAGTATTTT.

This clonotype was seen more than once but under ten times. The rearrangement joins TRBV28 to TRBJ2-3; D not certain. The CDR3 totals 15 residues. V lost 3 bases and J lost 5, with 15 bases in between. CDR1 and CDR2 from the germline V gene are MDHEN and SYDVKM. The CDR3 coding sequence is TGTGCCAGCAGTTTGTTAGGGCCCGGGCAAGATACGCAGTATTTT. It yields the protein CASSLLGPGQDTQYF.

This clonotype occurred many times. The chain employs TRBV9 and TRBJ2-3; TRBD1 matches at 7 bases. Trimming at V came to 4 bases and at J to 0 bases, leaving 8 bases not matched to a gene. Germline-derived CDR1 and CDR2 are SGDLS and YYNGEE. The CDR3 is 16 residues long. CDR3 coding DNA: TGTGCCAGCAGCTTAACGGACAGGATTAGCACAGATACGCAGTATTTT. It specifies CASSLTDRISTDTQYF.

The chain employs TRBV5-1 and TRBJ2-5, with TRBD1 matching over 8 bases. V gave up 4 bases and J gave up 4 bases; unmatched junction bases: 12. This CDR3 comprises 16 residues. Germline CDR1 and CDR2: SGHRS and YFSETQ. The DNA for the CDR3 is TGCGCCAGCAGCCCCCCGACAGGGGATCCGGGAGAGACCCAGTACTTC. Translation: CASSPPTGDPGETQYF.

Ten or more counts support this clonotype. The chain combines TRBV14 with TRBJ2-2; TRBD1 aligns across 10 bases. Germline loops: CDR1 SGHDN, CDR2 FVKESK. V shed 3 bases, J shed 5 bases, and the junction held 3 bases outside the gene matches. CDR3 length equals 15 residues. CDR3 sequence reads: CASSQTGGATGELFF. As DNA, the CDR3 is TGTGCCAGCAGCCAGACAGGGGGCGCTACCGGGGAGCTGTTTTTT.

This clonotype was seen repeatedly, ten times or more. This chain links TRBV7-8 with TRBJ1-1, with unresolved D. V lost 5 bases and J 0 bases, leaving 13 bases between the germline ends. Germline V gene sequence: CDR1 SGHVS, CDR2 FQNEAQ. This CDR3 contains 15 residues. CDR3 sequence: CASSPVRSLNTEAFF. The CDR3, as DNA: TGTGCCAGCAGCCCAGTCCGTAGCCTGAACACTGAAGCTTTCTTT.

The chain combines TRBV5-1 with TRBJ1-2, with 10 bases aligning to TRBD1. J was trimmed by 4 bases and V by 4 bases; bases with no gene match: 7. This CDR3 contains 15 residues. The germline CDR1 and CDR2 sequences are SGHRS and YFSETQ. CDR3 protein: CASSTTGTGAYGYTF. The CDR3 DNA is TGCGCCAGCAGCACGACCGGGACAGGGGCCTATGGCTACACCTTC.

This clonotype was detected ten times or more. V usage is TRBV29-1 and J usage is TRBJ2-3, with D possibly TRBD2 on 5 matching bases. The length of the CDR3 is 14 residues. Germline V lookup: CDR1 SQVTM, CDR2 ANQGSEA. The V end was cut by 0 bases, the J end by 3 bases, with 10 bases between. DNA of the CDR3: TGCAGCGTTGAAGATCACCCGGGAACAGATACGCAGTATTTT. Translation: CSVEDHPGTDTQYF.

This clonotype has only a few counts. V and J are TRBV20-1 and TRBJ2-7; tentative D call: TRBD2 (6 bases). Germline CDR1 DFQATT, CDR2 SNEGSKA (reference sequence). The CDR3 is made up of 14 amino acids. V was shortened by 3 bases and J by 0 bases, with 12 bases between the two germline ends. DNA of the CDR3: TGCAGTGCTAGTGGCGGGGCGAGCTCCTACGAGCAGTACTTC. It yields the protein CSASGGASSYEQYF.

The rearrangement links TRBV3-1 to TRBJ2-3; 12 bases fit TRBD2. CDR1 and CDR2 (germline): LGHDT, YNNKEL (reference sequence). The CDR3 consists of 16 residues. Trimming cost V 4 bases and J 2 bases; bases outside gene matches: 4. DNA of the CDR3: TGTGCCAGCAGCCCACTAGCGGGGGGCTCCACAGATACGCAGTATTTT. Amino acid sequence: CASSPLAGGSTDTQYF.

This clonotype has ten or more counts. The chain has TRBV10-3 and TRBJ2-7; tentatively, D is TRBD1 or TRBD2 (5 bases each). Germline CDR1 is ENHRY and CDR2 is SYGVKD. The CDR3 has 12 amino acids. Trimming removed 8 bases from V and 0 bases from J, with 8 bases in between. The DNA for the CDR3 is TGTGCCATCCGGGACGGCTCCTACGAGCAGTACTTC. Translation: CAIRDGSYEQYF.

In its sample, this clonotype was seen many times. This chain links TRBV12-3 or TRBV12-4 with TRBJ1-3, with a weak D call TRBD1 (6 bases). This CDR3 is 14 amino acids long. V shed 4 bases and J shed 3 bases, with 10 bases lying between them. The CDR3 reads CASSSEGVGNTIYF. The CDR3, as DNA: TGTGCCAGCAGTTCAGAGGGGGTTGGAAACACCATATATTTT.

This chain uses TRBV5-5 with TRBJ1-1; D might be TRBD1 (6 bases). Germline CDR1 SGHKS, CDR2 YYEKEE (reference sequence). This CDR3 contains 16 residues. Trimming shortened V by 4 bases and J by 7 bases, and 23 bases separated the two germline ends. The CDR3 region is CASSIVPTGLQGEAFF. As DNA, the CDR3 is TGTGCCAGCAGCATTGTACCGACAGGACTTCAAGGTGAAGCTTTCTTT.

The chain carries TRBV4-2 and TRBJ2-3; D not certain. CDR3 length: 15 amino acids. V lost 5 bases and J 0 bases, leaving 12 bases between the germline ends. Germline lookup yields CDR1 LGHNA and CDR2 YNFKEQ. The DNA for the CDR3 is TGTGCCAGCAGCTTGGACGGATCTAGCACAGATACGCAGTATTTT. Amino acids: CASSLDGSSTDTQYF.

This clonotype was picked up a small number of times. The genes are TRBV27 and TRBJ2-7; unclear D gene. Germline CDR1 reads MNHEY; CDR2 reads SMNVEV (reference sequence). V was pared by 4 bases and J by 4 bases, with 11 bases between. The CDR3 has 13 amino acids. This CDR3 reads CASSSGPKYEQYF. The CDR3, as DNA: TGTGCCAGCAGTTCCGGACCGAAGTACGAGCAGTACTTC.

The genes are TRBV28 and TRBJ2-5, with D unclear. In germline, CDR1 is MDHEN, CDR2 SYDVKM. The V gene lost 3 bases and the J gene lost 7 bases, with 6 bases spanning the gap. This CDR3 comprises 11 residues. As DNA, the CDR3 is TGTGCCAGCAGTTTCCCAGGGACCCAGTACTTC. This sequence encodes CASSFPGTQYF.

CDR3 protein: CASSRQGPIEQYF. CDR3 DNA: TGTGCCAGCAGCCGACAGGGTCCCATCGAGCAGTACTTC. The chain recombines TRBV7-9 with TRBJ2-7; TRBD1 matches 7 bases. Looked up from germline, CDR1 is SEHNR and CDR2 is FQNEAQ (reference sequence). The V gene end was trimmed by 5 bases and the J gene end by 6 bases; junction bases not matched to a gene: 7. The CDR3 consists of 13 residues.

A few counts support this clonotype. CDR3 residues: CASSFMSGETQYF. CDR3 DNA sequence: TGTGCCAGCAGCTTTATGAGTGGAGAGACCCAGTACTTC. This chain links TRBV5-4 with TRBJ2-5; D call uncertain. The CDR3 length is 13 residues. Per germline, CDR1 SGHNT and CDR2 YYREEE (reference sequence). V lost 2 bases and J lost 4, with 9 bases in between.

This clonotype was recorded a few times. V usage is TRBV7-2 and J usage is TRBJ2-7, with no clear D. V was shortened by 4 bases and J by 2 bases, with 9 bases between the two germline ends. The CDR3 is 13 amino acids. CDR1 SGHTA and CDR2 FQGNSA come from the germline V gene. The CDR3 loop is CASSWRTAYEQYF. The DNA of the CDR3 is TGTGCCAGCAGCTGGCGGACCGCCTACGAGCAGTACTTC.

V gene TRBV19 combines with J gene TRBJ1-1, with D unresolved. V was pared by 5 bases and J by 1 base, with 8 bases between. Germline lookup yields CDR1 LNHDA and CDR2 SQIVND (reference sequence). This CDR3 is 13 amino acids long. CDR3 coding DNA: TGTGCCAGTAGTCAGCAGGCGAACACTGAAGCTTTCTTT. Translating it yields CASSQQANTEAFF.

The gene calls are TRBV4-1 and TRBJ2-7; D ambiguous. Germline values: CDR1 MGHRA, CDR2 YSYEKL. This CDR3 contains 13 residues. V lost 1 base, J lost 6 bases, and 10 bases lay in between. The chain's CDR3 is CASSQVFRGEQYF. The CDR3 coding sequence is TGCGCCAGCAGCCAAGTGTTCCGCGGCGAGCAGTACTTC.

This clonotype has more than one count but fewer than ten. V gene TRBV20-1 combines with J gene TRBJ2-1; 8 bases are shared with TRBD2. Trimming cost V 6 bases and J 8 bases; bases outside gene matches: 3. CDR3 length: 11 amino acids. The germline V gene encodes CDR1 DFQATT and CDR2 SNEGSKA (reference sequence). CDR3 coding DNA: TGCAGTGCCGGACTAGCTGATGAGCAGTTCTTC. It is translated as CSAGLADEQFF.

The CDR3 region is CASTGTPNTGELFF. The CDR3 nucleotides read TGTGCCAGCACAGGTACCCCTAACACCGGGGAGCTGTTTTTT. This chain connects TRBV12-3 or TRBV12-4 to TRBJ2-2; the D is unclear. This CDR3 is 14 amino acids long. The V end lost 7 bases, the J end lost 2 bases, and 11 bases lay between the germline ends.

This clonotype was picked up a small number of times. The rearrangement uses TRBV12-3 or TRBV12-4 and TRBJ2-3; D not resolved. The CDR3 consists of 15 residues. Trimming took 7 bases from V and 7 from J, leaving 21 bases between them. In DNA form, the CDR3 reads TGTGCCAGCACATCAAGGGAACGAGAAATGAATACGCAGTATTTT. Translating gives CASTSREREMNTQYF.

The chain's CDR3 is CASISSKGTEAFF. CDR3 DNA sequence: TGTGCCAGTATCTCCTCGAAGGGGACTGAAGCTTTCTTT. The chain joins TRBV19 to TRBJ1-1, with TRBD1 as a possible D gene (5 bases). With 7 bases removed from V and 5 bases from J, the gap between germline ends came to 14 bases. Per germline, CDR1 LNHDA and CDR2 SQIVND (reference sequence). The CDR3 sequence is 13 residues long.